This T cell receptor (beta chain) derives from a study of cytomegalovirus exposure and HLA in healthy donors. Study as a whole: Early released data had about 80 million unique TCRs, all coming from HLA-typed donors. Whole-study results and caveats: According to the study, 150 to 200 TCR beta chains were cytomegalovirus-associated. In most subjects, TCR beta sequences reportedly gave accurate predictions of HLA-A and HLA-B alleles. In a later analysis, parvovirus B19, influenza, CMV and Epstein-Barr virus appeared linked to several top co-occurrence clusters.

60 Vbeta and 13 Jbeta primers were used in PCR. Generated by immunoSEQ multiplex PCR, the TCRdb table keeps only in-frame clones and is missing some. The table has about 130,000 clones, around 73% seen once. Concerning this clone: The antigen is unknown.

Trimming took off 0 bases at V and 3 bases at J, with 12 bases between the two ends. The CDR3 extends over 16 amino acids. Germline CDR1 LNHDA, CDR2 SQIVND (reference sequence). The chain carries TRBV19 and TRBJ1-5; D unresolved. What was sequenced was PBMCs. The sequence was obtained from a man aged 50-60 years in good health and CMV-seronegative. The CDR3 DNA sequence: TGTGCCAGTAGTATAGATGCCCACAGTTTCAATCAGCCCCAGCATTTT. Its protein is CASSIDAHSFNQPQHF.